Included here is one T cell receptor (beta chain) sequence, with context. Its antigen is not known. This record belongs to a study of blood T cells in healthy people across ages. The authors ran a second PCR of 7 to 11 cycles using a sample-barcoded 5' primer and a J-beta primer mix. One entry per CDR3 protein results from TCRdb running MiXCR on the 5' RACE reads. The sample shows fewer than 2,000,000 distinct CDR3 sequences, 30% to 40% of them seen only once. Regarding the study as a whole: Among T cells, TCR beta diversity per million cells dropped roughly linearly as age rose. Unsorted PBMCs prevented conclusive naive versus antigen-experienced comparison.

The CDR3 spans 12 residues. Germline values: CDR1 SEHNR, CDR2 FQNEAQ (reference sequence). The V and J genes are TRBV7-9 and TRBJ1-1, with 10 bases aligning to TRBD1. The receptor was derived from a woman in her twenties or thirties in good health. The sample was blood. CDR3 DNA sequence: TGTACCGGACAGGGGGTCAGCACTGAAGCTTTCTTT. This translates into CTGQGVSTEAFF. The full variable domain, in which reference TRBV7-9 and TRBJ1-1 provide the parts outside the CDR3, is DTGVSQNPRHKITKRGQNVTFRCDPISEHNRLYWYRQTLGQGPEFLTYFQNEAQLEKSRLLSDRFSAERPKGSFSTLEIQRTEQGDSAMYLCTGQGVSTEAFFGQGTRLTVV.